Included here is one T cell receptor (beta chain) sequence, with context. Its antigen is still unknown. A read error may account for a junction end that differs from germline. Combining a sample-barcoded 5' primer with a J-beta primer mix, a second PCR ran for about 7 to 11 cycles. Researchers report that each sample yielded at least 2.5 million CDR3-containing paired-end reads. TCRdb reprocessed the 5' RACE reads via MiXCR and lists one record per CDR3 protein. The table lists approximately 800,000 distinct CDR3 sequences, roughly 34% of them singletons. The amount of total RNA extracted per sample was at least 5.5 micrograms. The sample originates from a study of blood T cells in healthy people across ages. Study-level findings and limits: Older age coincided with a roughly linear decline in TCR beta diversity per million T cells. Naive T cell percentage by flow cytometry tracked strongly with beta diversity.

Germline CDR1 and CDR2: SGDLS and YYNGEE. The CDR3 spans 17 residues. What was sequenced was blood. The sequence was obtained from a man aged 18 to 29 in good health. The rearrangement links TRBV9 to TRBJ1-2; no clear D. CDR3 DNA: TGTGTCAGCAGCGTAGAGGTGGGAGGACCAGACTCGGGCGGCTACACCTTC. Its translation is CVSSVEVGGPDSGGYTF.